This TCR beta chain emerged from a study of shared clonotypes between healthy human individuals. Trimming removed 1 base at V and 15 bases at J, with 28 bases between. Germline CDR1 reads MDHEN; CDR2 reads SYDVKM. The CDR3 is made up of 17 amino acids. The material for each subset, its genomic DNA, was split evenly across several immunoSEQ plates. Assay: immunoSEQ multiplex PCR; the TCRdb copy retains only in-frame clones and omits some. Of under 2.5 million clones listed, less than 95% are singletons. The chain is built from TRBV28 and TRBJ1-5; no clear D gene. The sequenced material came from naive CD4+ T cells from PBMCs. Documented subset: CD45RA+ positively selected. The TCR sequence derives from a man aged 18 to 35 in good health. Some clones in this sample may be carry-over from other donors' samples. CDR3: CASSLYSPQGPLPVRHF. The CDR3 nucleotides are TGTGCCAGCAGTTTATATTCCCCTCAAGGGCCCCTCCCCGTTCGGCATTTT.